This is a list of T cell receptor beta chains from one sample in a study of shared clonotypes between healthy human individuals. Sequencing was performed with immunoSEQ multiplex PCR; in TCRdb, only in-frame clones are kept and a portion is missing. The table records hundreds of thousands of clones, approximately 95% of them present only once. Sequencing was carried out using naive CD8+ T cells sorted from blood. The receptor source for this set is a young woman in good health. The CDR3 runs from the conserved cysteine through the conserved F or W. Fields, in order: V gene, J gene, D gene, clone size, CDR3 protein, CDR3 DNA. D genes are given only for firm matches. Clone size is given for some rows only: seen once, a few or many times, or a class if the clone is expanded.

v_call: TRBV27; j_call: TRBJ2-7; d_call: -; clone_size: few; cdr3_aa: CASSSGLEQYF; cdr3_nt: TGTGCCAGCAGTTCAGGGCTTGAGCAGTACTTC
v_call: TRBV2; j_call: TRBJ2-7; d_call: -; clone_size: -; cdr3_aa: CASSATIHEQYF; cdr3_nt: TGTGCCAGCAGCGCCACTATTCACGAGCAGTACTTC
v_call: TRBV15; j_call: TRBJ1-2; d_call: TRBD1; clone_size: -; cdr3_aa: CATSGTGNYGYTF; cdr3_nt: TGTGCCACCAGCGGGACAGGAAACTATGGCTACACCTTC
v_call: TRBV19; j_call: TRBJ2-7; d_call: TRBD2; clone_size: -; cdr3_aa: CASGAAAGGYEQYF; cdr3_nt: TGTGCCAGCGGCGCAGCAGCGGGAGGGTACGAGCAGTACTTC
v_call: TRBV27; j_call: TRBJ2-3; d_call: -; clone_size: -; cdr3_aa: CASSKLTDTQYF; cdr3_nt: TGTGCCAGCAGTAAACTCACAGATACGCAGTATTTT
v_call: TRBV27; j_call: TRBJ2-1; d_call: -; clone_size: -; cdr3_aa: CASSFIRRREGNEQFF; cdr3_nt: TGTGCCAGCAGTTTCATTCGTCGGCGGGAAGGCAATGAGCAGTTCTTC
v_call: TRBV6-1; j_call: TRBJ2-5; d_call: -; clone_size: -; cdr3_aa: CASRAYWETQYF; cdr3_nt: TGTGCCAGCAGGGCCTACTGGGAGACCCAGTACTTC
v_call: TRBV5-8; j_call: TRBJ2-7; d_call: TRBD2; clone_size: -; cdr3_aa: CASSWSGNYEQYF; cdr3_nt: TGTGCCAGCAGCTGGAGCGGGAACTACGAGCAGTACTTC
v_call: TRBV19; j_call: TRBJ2-1; d_call: TRBD2; clone_size: -; cdr3_aa: CASSNRLAGVTEQFF; cdr3_nt: TGTGCCAGTAGTAACCGGCTAGCGGGAGTAACTGAGCAGTTCTTC
v_call: TRBV28; j_call: TRBJ2-5; d_call: TRBD1; clone_size: -; cdr3_aa: CASSSIDRDDQYF; cdr3_nt: TGTGCCAGCAGTTCAATAGACAGGGATGACCAGTACTTC
v_call: TRBV27; j_call: TRBJ1-2; d_call: -; clone_size: -; cdr3_aa: CASSSRGQSLRREGYTF; cdr3_nt: TGTGCCAGCAGCTCTCGAGGACAGTCGCTGCGACGGGAAGGCTACACCTTC
v_call: TRBV28; j_call: TRBJ1-2; d_call: -; clone_size: -; cdr3_aa: CASKLRDGYGYTF; cdr3_nt: TGTGCCAGCAAGCTCAGGGACGGCTATGGCTACACCTTC
v_call: TRBV7-9; j_call: TRBJ2-1; d_call: TRBD2; clone_size: few; cdr3_aa: CASSLRLAVYNEQFF; cdr3_nt: TGTGCCAGCAGTCTCCGACTAGCGGTATACAATGAGCAGTTCTTC
v_call: TRBV18; j_call: TRBJ2-5; d_call: -; clone_size: -; cdr3_aa: CASSPRDTAPVQETQYF; cdr3_nt: TGTGCCAGCTCACCGAGAGATACCGCCCCAGTCCAAGAGACCCAGTACTTC
v_call: TRBV7-6; j_call: TRBJ2-3; d_call: TRBD2; clone_size: -; cdr3_aa: CASSLPTSGGSTDTQYF; cdr3_nt: TGTGCCAGCAGCTTACCCACTAGCGGGGGTAGCACAGATACGCAGTATTTT
v_call: TRBV19; j_call: TRBJ1-1; d_call: -; clone_size: once; cdr3_aa: CASSIFANMNTEAFF; cdr3_nt: TGTGCCAGTAGTATATTTGCCAACATGAACACTGAAGCTTTCTTT
v_call: TRBV28; j_call: TRBJ2-3; d_call: TRBD1; clone_size: -; cdr3_aa: CASSPLGQRSDTQYF; cdr3_nt: TGTGCCAGCAGTCCCTTGGGACAGCGATCAGATACGCAGTATTTT
v_call: TRBV5-6; j_call: TRBJ1-4; d_call: -; clone_size: once; cdr3_aa: CASSGGVGPPEKLFF; cdr3_nt: TGTGCCAGCAGTGGCGGGGTGGGGCCCCCTGAAAAACTGTTTTTT
v_call: TRBV15; j_call: TRBJ1-1; d_call: TRBD1; clone_size: -; cdr3_aa: CATSTSRHVQGQGAEAFF; cdr3_nt: TGTGCCACCAGCACTTCACGACACGTCCAGGGACAGGGGGCTGAAGCTTTCTTT
v_call: TRBV28; j_call: TRBJ2-7; d_call: TRBD2; clone_size: -; cdr3_aa: CASSSWTSGRGLFRTSLFF; cdr3_nt: TGTGCCAGCAGTTCATGGACTAGCGGGAGGGGCTTATTCCGGACTTCGCTATTCTTC
v_call: TRBV4-1; j_call: TRBJ2-7; d_call: -; clone_size: -; cdr3_aa: CASSQDLTRSYEQYF; cdr3_nt: TGCGCCAGCAGCCAAGATCTCACTCGCTCCTACGAGCAGTACTTC
v_call: TRBV15; j_call: TRBJ2-2; d_call: -; clone_size: -; cdr3_aa: CATRSGSRTGELFF; cdr3_nt: TGTGCCACCAGAAGCGGGTCAAGGACCGGGGAGCTGTTTTTT
v_call: TRBV5-4; j_call: TRBJ2-7; d_call: -; clone_size: once; cdr3_aa: CASTDRDSYEQYF; cdr3_nt: TGTGCCAGCACAGATCGGGATTCCTACGAGCAGTACTTC
v_call: TRBV4-1; j_call: TRBJ2-7; d_call: -; clone_size: -; cdr3_aa: CASSQGGISGTYEQYF; cdr3_nt: TGCGCCAGCAGCCAAGGAGGAATTAGCGGCACCTACGAGCAGTACTTC
v_call: TRBV10-1; j_call: TRBJ2-7; d_call: -; clone_size: few; cdr3_aa: CASSEGFYEQYF; cdr3_nt: TGCGCCAGCAGTGAAGGATTCTACGAGCAGTACTTC
v_call: TRBV7-2; j_call: TRBJ2-2; d_call: -; clone_size: -; cdr3_aa: CASSLALGRSHAGELFF; cdr3_nt: TGTGCCAGCAGCTTAGCACTGGGTAGAAGCCACGCCGGGGAGCTGTTTTTT
v_call: TRBV9; j_call: TRBJ1-1; d_call: -; clone_size: -; cdr3_aa: CASSVAAGDGFSLLNTEAFF; cdr3_nt: TGTGCCAGCAGCGTAGCGGCAGGGGATGGGTTTAGCCTATTGAACACTGAAGCTTTCTTT
v_call: TRBV11-2; j_call: TRBJ1-2; d_call: TRBD1; clone_size: -; cdr3_aa: CASSLGSGGEGYTF; cdr3_nt: TGTGCCAGCAGCTTAGGTTCAGGGGGCGAAGGCTACACCTTC
v_call: TRBV28; j_call: TRBJ1-1; d_call: -; clone_size: once; cdr3_aa: CASSWGGTEAFF; cdr3_nt: TGTGCCAGCAGCTGGGGCGGAACTGAAGCTTTCTTT
v_call: TRBV13; j_call: TRBJ2-3; d_call: TRBD2; clone_size: few; cdr3_aa: CASSWPSGSTDTQYF; cdr3_nt: TGTGCCAGCAGCTGGCCTAGCGGCAGCACAGATACGCAGTATTTT